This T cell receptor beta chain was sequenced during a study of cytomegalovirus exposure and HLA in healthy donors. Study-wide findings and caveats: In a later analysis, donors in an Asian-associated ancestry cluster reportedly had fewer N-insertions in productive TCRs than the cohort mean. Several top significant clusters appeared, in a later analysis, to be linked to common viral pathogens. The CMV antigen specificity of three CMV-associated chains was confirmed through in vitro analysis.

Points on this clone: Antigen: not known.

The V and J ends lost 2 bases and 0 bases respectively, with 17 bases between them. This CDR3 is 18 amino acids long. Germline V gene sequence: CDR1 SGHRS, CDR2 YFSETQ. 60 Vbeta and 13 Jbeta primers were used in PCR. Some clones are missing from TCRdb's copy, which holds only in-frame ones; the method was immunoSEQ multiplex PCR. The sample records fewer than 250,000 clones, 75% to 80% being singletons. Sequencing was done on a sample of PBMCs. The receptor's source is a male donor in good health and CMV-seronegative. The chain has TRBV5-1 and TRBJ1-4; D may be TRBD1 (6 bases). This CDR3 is CASSFLPGTLATNEKLFF. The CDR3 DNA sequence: TGCGCCAGCAGCTTTCTACCCGGGACACTGGCAACTAATGAAAAACTGTTTTTT.